One and the same sample provided the 27 T cell receptor beta chains below, sequenced in a study of blood T cell repertoires in COVID-19. TCRdb's table, derived via immunoSEQ multiplex PCR, lists solely in-frame clones and lacks some. The top ten clones hold roughly 4.3% of a sample with a few hundred thousand clones, 70% to 90% of them seen once. Material for sequencing was PBMCs or T cells enriched from blood (not recorded which). The source of these receptors is a woman in her twenties or thirties who had recovered from COVID-19.

V usage is TRBV30 and J usage is TRBJ2-2; 7 nucleotides agree with TRBD1. V shed 3 bases, J shed 1 base, and the junction held 5 bases outside the gene matches. The CDR3 runs 15 residues. Germline V CDR1 and CDR2: GTSNPN, SVGIG (reference sequence). The CDR3 bases are TGTGCCTGGAGATTAGGACAGGAGAACACCGGGGAGCTGTTTTTT. Encoded protein: CAWRLGQENTGELFF.

This clone was seen once. The chain is built from TRBV29-1 and TRBJ2-5, with 10 bases aligning to TRBD2. Germline V lookup: CDR1 SQVTM, CDR2 ANQGSEA. The CDR3 is made up of 15 amino acids. V shed 0 bases and J 2 bases; nucleotides not matched to a gene: 3. Written as DNA, the CDR3 is TGCAGCGTTGAAGAGGGTAGCGGGGGGCAAGAGACCCAGTACTTC. Encoded protein: CSVEEGSGGQETQYF.

The chain combines TRBV5-4 with TRBJ2-5, with 11 nucleotides matching TRBD2. The ends lost 2 bases at V and 1 base at J; junction bases unmatched: 4. There are 16 residues in the CDR3. Germline CDR1 and CDR2: SGHNT and YYREEE (reference sequence). CDR3 protein: CASSLTLAGGQETQYF. CDR3 nucleotide sequence: TGTGCCAGCAGCTTAACCCTAGCGGGGGGCCAAGAGACCCAGTACTTC.

V is TRBV24-1 and J is TRBJ1-5; TRBD1 might be the D (6 bases). V gave up 5 bases and J gave up 7 bases, with 14 bases separating them. CDR1 is KGHDR, CDR2 SFDVKD, per germline. The CDR3 sequence is 14 residues long. As DNA, the CDR3 is TGTGCCACCAGTGTCGCCGGGACAACCCAGCCCCAGCATTTT. This gives the protein CATSVAGTTQPQHF.

The CDR3 coding sequence is TGTGCCAGCAGCCAAGGGGTGCAGGCCTTCTATGGCTACACCTTC. Amino acid sequence: CASSQGVQAFYGYTF. The chain combines TRBV3-1 (or the pseudogene TRBV3-2) with TRBJ1-2, with D hard to call. With 1 base removed from V and 4 bases from J, the gap between germline ends came to 13 bases. Per the germline V gene, CDR1 is LGHDT and CDR2 is YNNKEL (reference sequence). The CDR3 consists of 15 residues.

The chain joins TRBV28 to TRBJ2-1, with 9 positions matching TRBD2. Germline V gene sequence: CDR1 MDHEN, CDR2 SYDVKM. The CDR3 loop spans 16 amino acids. V lost 10 bases to trimming and J lost 8 bases; unmatched junction nucleotides: 18. The CDR3 DNA sequence: TGTGCCATCAGACCCCTCTACGCGGGAGGGCCCGATGAGCAGTTCTTC. This codes for CAIRPLYAGGPDEQFF.

The chain carries TRBV5-5 and TRBJ1-2; D perhaps matches TRBD1 (5 bases). V lost 2 bases and J lost 2, with 10 bases in between. Germline-derived CDR1 and CDR2 are SGHKS and YYEKEE (reference sequence). This CDR3 comprises 14 residues. As DNA, the CDR3 is TGTGCCAGCAGCTTAGGGGTTTCAAACTATGGCTACACCTTC. Protein product: CASSLGVSNYGYTF.

V usage is TRBV6-5 and J usage is TRBJ2-7, with a tentative D call TRBD1 (5 bases). Germline V gene sequence: CDR1 MNHEY, CDR2 SVGAGI. The CDR3 sequence is 12 residues long. Trimming removed 6 bases at V and 2 bases at J, with 8 bases between. The CDR3 region has the DNA TGTGCCAGCAGCCTGGACACCTACGAGCAGTACTTC. The encoded protein is CASSLDTYEQYF.

The gene calls are TRBV7-6 and TRBJ2-1; 15 positions agree with TRBD2. Germline V gene sequence: CDR1 SGHVS, CDR2 FNYEAQ. This CDR3 comprises 16 residues. Trimming removed 4 bases from V and 7 bases from J; junction bases left unmatched: 5. The CDR3 loop is CASSWTSGGAGNEQFF. The CDR3 region has the DNA TGTGCCAGCAGCTGGACTAGCGGGGGGGCGGGAAATGAGCAGTTCTTC. The full variable domain, rest sourced from reference TRBV7-6 and TRBJ2-1, is GAGVSQSPRYKVTKRGQDVALRCDPISGHVSLYWYRQALGQGPEFLTYFNYEAQQDKSGLPNDRFSAERPEGSISTLTIQRTEQRDSAMYRCASSWTSGGAGNEQFFGPGTRLTVL.

J is TRBJ1-1 and V is TRBV9; 8 bases fit TRBD1. CDR1 and CDR2 from the germline V gene are SGDLS and YYNGEE. With V trimmed by 3 bases and J by 4 bases, 2 bases remained unmatched. The CDR3 runs 13 residues. CDR3 sequence reads: CASSAGGITEAFF. CDR3 bases: TGTGCCAGCAGCGCAGGGGGCATCACTGAAGCTTTCTTT.

V and J are TRBV30 and TRBJ1-5; D unclear. Trimming cost V 0 bases and J 7 bases, with 13 bases left between them. Germline V gene lookup returns CDR1 GTSNPN and CDR2 SVGIG (reference sequence). This CDR3 has 14 amino acids. The CDR3 nucleotides read TGTGCCTGGAGTGTACGTGATCGGAGGCAGCCCCAGCATTTT. Translation gives CAWSVRDRRQPQHF.

V gene TRBV6-4 combines with J gene TRBJ1-2, with D maybe TRBD1 (5 bases). In germline, CDR1 is MRHNA, CDR2 SNTAGT. The CDR3 contains 15 residues. V lost 5 bases and J lost 7, with 20 bases in between. This CDR3 is CASSPDVGREGGYTF. The CDR3 DNA follows: TGTGCCAGCAGTCCTGACGTAGGCAGGGAAGGTGGCTACACCTTC.

The chain is built from TRBV18 and TRBJ2-1; possibly TRBD2 for D (7 bases). V was clipped by 3 bases and J by 8 bases, with 11 bases between them. The germline V gene encodes CDR1 KGHSH and CDR2 LQKENI. The CDR3 runs 13 residues. DNA for the CDR3: TGTGCCAGCTCACCGCGGGGGCAGTATGAGCAGTTCTTC. Its translation is CASSPRGQYEQFF.

This chain links TRBV21-1 with TRBJ2-1; TRBD1 was called by the table and not checked on the DNA. TRBV21-1 constitutes a pseudogene. The CDR3 runs to 15 residues. CDR3 amino acids: CASSTRGAGWNEQFF. In DNA form, the CDR3 reads TGTGCCAGCAGCACCAGGGGCGCCGGGTGGAATGAGCAGTTCTTC.

J is TRBJ2-5 and V is TRBV7-2, with D perhaps TRBD2 (6 bases). CDR1 and CDR2 (germline): SGHTA, FQGNSA. The germline V and J ends were trimmed by 3 bases and 1 base, with 9 bases remaining between them. This CDR3 spans 14 amino acids. The CDR3 region is CASSLAGTQETQYF. CDR3 DNA sequence: TGTGCCAGCAGCTTGGCGGGGACCCAAGAGACCCAGTACTTC. The whole variable domain, remainder taken from reference TRBV7-2 and TRBJ2-5, is GAGVSQSPSNKVTEKGKDVELRCDPISGHTALYWYRQSLGQGLEFLIYFQGNSAPDKSGLPSDRFSAERTGGSVSTLTIQRTQQEDSAVYLCASSLAGTQETQYFGPGTRLLVL.

This clone has just a few counts. This sequence joins TRBV3-1 (or the pseudogene TRBV3-2) and TRBJ2-7; D is unclear. Trimming cost V 0 bases and J 3 bases, with 9 bases left between them. The CDR3 runs 14 residues. CDR1 is LGHDT and CDR2 is YNNKEL in the germline V gene (reference sequence). CDR3 sequence (DNA): TGTGCCAGCAGCCAAGAAGCCTACGGCTACGAGCAGTACTTC. Protein: CASSQEAYGYEQYF.

This clone was seen just once. This rearrangement joins TRBV7-3 to TRBJ1-6; 7 bases are a match to TRBD1. Unmatched junction bases numbered 4, after V lost 6 bases and J lost 5 bases. The CDR3 is 14 residues long. Germline V gives CDR1 SGHTA, CDR2 FQGTGA. CDR3 amino acids: CASSMGQNNSPLHF. The CDR3 DNA follows: TGTGCCAGCAGTATGGGACAGAATAATTCACCCCTCCACTTT.

This chain uses TRBV6-5 with TRBJ1-1, with D uncertain. The germline V gene encodes CDR1 MNHEY and CDR2 SVGAGI. This CDR3 has 13 residues. V lost 7 bases and J lost 2, with 11 bases in between. The CDR3: CASNPRENTEAFF. The CDR3, as DNA: TGTGCCAGCAACCCGAGGGAAAACACTGAAGCTTTCTTT.

The V call is TRBV20-1, the J call TRBJ2-2; D might be TRBD2 (5 bases). The CDR3 has 13 residues. The V and J ends lost 3 bases and 7 bases respectively, with 12 bases between them. Germline V CDR1 and CDR2: DFQATT, SNEGSKA (reference sequence). As DNA, the CDR3 is TGCAGTGCTAGTCAGAGGGTTGGCGGGGAGCTGTTTTTT. This codes for CSASQRVGGELFF.

J is TRBJ2-7 and V is TRBV19; 7 nucleotides line up with TRBD1. This CDR3 contains 14 residues. The V gene's germline CDR1 is LNHDA and CDR2 SQIVND (reference sequence). J was trimmed by 0 bases and V by 4 bases; bases with no gene match: 3. CDR3 amino acids: CASSKWDSSYEQYF. CDR3 DNA: TGTGCCAGTAGTAAGTGGGACAGCTCCTACGAGCAGTACTTC.

This clone was observed a few times. The chain has TRBV29-1 and TRBJ1-1, with D perhaps TRBD1 (6 bases). V shed 3 bases and J shed 3 bases, with 14 bases lying between them. This CDR3 comprises 14 residues. Germline V gene lookup returns CDR1 SQVTM and CDR2 ANQGSEA. In nucleotides, the CDR3 is TGCAGCGTTGAGCACACAGGGTCGCACACTGAAGCTTTCTTT. Translation gives CSVEHTGSHTEAFF. Supplemented by reference TRBV29-1 and TRBJ1-1, the full variable domain reads SAVISQKPSRDICQRGTSLTIQCQVDSQVTMMFWYRQQPGQSLTLIATANQGSEATYESGFVIDKFPISRPNLTFSTLTVSNMSPEDSSIYLCSVEHTGSHTEAFFGQGTRLTVV.

This sequence joins TRBV14 and TRBJ1-6; possibly TRBD1 for D (5 bases). V lost 4 bases, J lost 14 bases, and 21 bases lay in between. Germline assignment: CDR1 SGHDN and CDR2 FVKESK. There are 15 residues in the CDR3. The CDR3 DNA reads TGTGCCAGCAGCCTGGGGGGAACCCGTAACGCGGCCCTCCACTTT. Translation gives CASSLGGTRNAALHF.

This sequence joins TRBV28 and TRBJ1-2; D is possibly TRBD1 (5 bases). The CDR3 contains 14 residues. Germline V CDR1 and CDR2: MDHEN, SYDVKM. The germline V and J ends were trimmed by 5 bases and 8 bases, with 18 bases remaining between them. The CDR3 coding sequence is TGTGCCAGCAGTCCCTTTGAACAGGAGAGGGGCTACACCTTC. Its protein product is CASSPFEQERGYTF.

The chain couples TRBV5-1 to TRBJ2-5, with a weak D call TRBD2 (6 bases). The germline V gene has CDR1 SGHRS and CDR2 YFSETQ. V lost 7 bases, J lost 5 bases, and 18 bases lay in between. This CDR3 region has 14 residues. In nucleotides, the CDR3 is TGCGCCAGCCGTACCACTGGCGGGGATGAGACCCAGTACTTC. This translates into CASRTTGGDETQYF.

The chain is built from TRBV27 and TRBJ1-5; D is possibly TRBD1 (5 bases). Germline CDR1 and CDR2: MNHEY and SMNVEV (reference sequence). The CDR3 totals 17 residues. V was shortened by 6 bases and J by 5 bases, with 23 bases between the two germline ends. CDR3 amino acids: CASSSNTRASGDQPQHF. CDR3 DNA sequence: TGTGCCAGCAGCTCAAATACGAGGGCGTCGGGGGATCAGCCCCAGCATTTT.

This chain connects TRBV28 to TRBJ1-1; D is undetermined. The germline gives CDR1 MDHEN, CDR2 SYDVKM. This CDR3 is built from 11 residues. With 8 bases removed from V and 2 bases from J, the gap between germline ends came to 6 bases. The CDR3 loop reads CASGFNTEAFF. CDR3 DNA: TGTGCCAGCGGCTTCAACACTGAAGCTTTCTTT.

The J gene is TRBJ2-5, the V gene TRBV28, with TRBD1 as a possible D gene (6 bases). Trimming removed 5 bases from V and 2 bases from J, with 12 bases in between. The CDR3 sequence is 14 residues long. CDR1 is MDHEN and CDR2 is SYDVKM in the germline V gene. The DNA of the CDR3 is TGTGCCAGCAGTCGATCTAGGGGGCAAGAGACCCAGTACTTC. Translated, it gives CASSRSRGQETQYF. The entire variable domain, with the rest obtained from reference TRBV28 and TRBJ2-5, is as follows: DVKVTQSSRYLVKRTGEKVFLECVQDMDHENMFWYRQDPGLGLRLIYFSYDVKMKEKGDIPEGYSVSREKKERFSLILESASTNQTSMYLCASSRSRGQETQYFGPGTRLLVL.